The sample holds a few counts of the clone carrying this T cell receptor beta chain. This CDR3 spans 18 amino acids. Germline V gene lookup returns CDR1 PRHDT and CDR2 FYEKMQ (reference sequence). V lost 5 bases and J lost 3; bases outside the gene matches: 16. This sample is part of a study of T cells in Graves' hyperthyroidism and ophthalmopathy. Template material for amplifying TCR beta CDR3 regions consisted of RNA transcripts. The TCR CDR3 first-round RT-PCR relied on the HTBI primer set. One entry per CDR3 protein, called by TCRdb with MiXCR from the multiplex PCR reads. Counted here are about 360,000 distinct CDR3 sequences, over 10% occurring once; the ten biggest clones make up 9% to 9.5%. Pregnant or lactating patients were excluded, as were those with uncontrolled infection or other autoimmune disease.

What was sequenced was blood. The source of this sequence is a woman aged 18-35 years with Graves' hyperthyroidism. This sequence joins TRBV13 and TRBJ2-7, with 10 positions matching TRBD1. For the CDR3, the DNA is TGTGCCAGCAGCCCCTACCGGGACAGGGGAACCCCTTTCTACGAGCAGTACTTC. It translates to CASSPYRDRGTPFYEQYF. The whole variable domain, filled in from reference TRBV13 and TRBJ2-7, reads AAGVIQSPRHLIKEKRETATLKCYPIPRHDTVYWYQQGPGQDPQFLISFYEKMQSDKGSIPDRFSAQQFSDYHSELNMSSLELGDSALYFCASSPYRDRGTPFYEQYFGPGTRLTVT.